This T cell receptor beta chain was sequenced for a study of CD8+ T cells in alopecia areata. General study points: The study found TCR sharing across patients less clear than in mice, possibly for HLA reasons. Across lesional scalp, and particularly alopecia totalis/universalis, clonality surpassed that of normal scalp. Alphabeta T cells residing in normal skin are also sequenced in scalp samples. Among the 100 top clones, expanded CD8+ clones, like scalp clonality, were significantly decreased by tofacitinib.

The germline CDR1 and CDR2 sequences are SGHDT and YYEEEE. V dropped 0 bases and J dropped 10 bases, with 11 bases sitting between them. The CDR3 is made up of 12 amino acids. The treatment here: oral pan-JAK inhibitor, 5-10 mg twice daily. Extraction of RNA preceded its reverse transcription into cDNA, which served as the sequencing template. Here immunoSEQ multiplex PCR was the method, and the copy in TCRdb shows in-frame clones only, minus some. This table has 200,000 to 250,000 clones, 50% to 75% appearing once. A note on this clone: Antigen: not known.

The clonotype originates from a human donor with alopecia areata. V and J are TRBV5-6 and TRBJ2-7, with a tentative D call TRBD2 (7 bases). Here the sequenced sample was CD4+ T cells sorted from blood, taken at week 4, from a patient treated with tofacitinib. The CDR3 sequence: CASSLERGGQYF. The CDR3 bases are TGTGCCAGCAGCTTGGAGAGGGGGGGCCAGTACTTC.